This T cell receptor beta chain was profiled in a study of blood T cell repertoires in COVID-19. The overall study: The cDNA or gDNA used as material had been derived from T cells, B-cell-depleted T cells, or PBMCs.

CDR3 size: 23 residues. Measured with immunoSEQ multiplex PCR; TCRdb has only the in-frame clones, and not every one. The sample lists some 90,000 clones, 89% occurring once. Sequences were obtained from peripheral blood. The chain recombines TRBV21-1 with TRBJ1-5; TRBD1 is taken as the D call from the table, unchecked against the DNA. TRBV21-1 counts as a pseudogene. The receptor's source is a woman older than 75 with active COVID-19. The CDR3 spells CASSKKMGTGPSNLPRRNQPQHF. In DNA form, the CDR3 reads TGTGCCAGCAGCAAAAAAATGGGGACAGGACCTTCCAACCTCCCACGGAGGAATCAGCCCCAGCATTTT.